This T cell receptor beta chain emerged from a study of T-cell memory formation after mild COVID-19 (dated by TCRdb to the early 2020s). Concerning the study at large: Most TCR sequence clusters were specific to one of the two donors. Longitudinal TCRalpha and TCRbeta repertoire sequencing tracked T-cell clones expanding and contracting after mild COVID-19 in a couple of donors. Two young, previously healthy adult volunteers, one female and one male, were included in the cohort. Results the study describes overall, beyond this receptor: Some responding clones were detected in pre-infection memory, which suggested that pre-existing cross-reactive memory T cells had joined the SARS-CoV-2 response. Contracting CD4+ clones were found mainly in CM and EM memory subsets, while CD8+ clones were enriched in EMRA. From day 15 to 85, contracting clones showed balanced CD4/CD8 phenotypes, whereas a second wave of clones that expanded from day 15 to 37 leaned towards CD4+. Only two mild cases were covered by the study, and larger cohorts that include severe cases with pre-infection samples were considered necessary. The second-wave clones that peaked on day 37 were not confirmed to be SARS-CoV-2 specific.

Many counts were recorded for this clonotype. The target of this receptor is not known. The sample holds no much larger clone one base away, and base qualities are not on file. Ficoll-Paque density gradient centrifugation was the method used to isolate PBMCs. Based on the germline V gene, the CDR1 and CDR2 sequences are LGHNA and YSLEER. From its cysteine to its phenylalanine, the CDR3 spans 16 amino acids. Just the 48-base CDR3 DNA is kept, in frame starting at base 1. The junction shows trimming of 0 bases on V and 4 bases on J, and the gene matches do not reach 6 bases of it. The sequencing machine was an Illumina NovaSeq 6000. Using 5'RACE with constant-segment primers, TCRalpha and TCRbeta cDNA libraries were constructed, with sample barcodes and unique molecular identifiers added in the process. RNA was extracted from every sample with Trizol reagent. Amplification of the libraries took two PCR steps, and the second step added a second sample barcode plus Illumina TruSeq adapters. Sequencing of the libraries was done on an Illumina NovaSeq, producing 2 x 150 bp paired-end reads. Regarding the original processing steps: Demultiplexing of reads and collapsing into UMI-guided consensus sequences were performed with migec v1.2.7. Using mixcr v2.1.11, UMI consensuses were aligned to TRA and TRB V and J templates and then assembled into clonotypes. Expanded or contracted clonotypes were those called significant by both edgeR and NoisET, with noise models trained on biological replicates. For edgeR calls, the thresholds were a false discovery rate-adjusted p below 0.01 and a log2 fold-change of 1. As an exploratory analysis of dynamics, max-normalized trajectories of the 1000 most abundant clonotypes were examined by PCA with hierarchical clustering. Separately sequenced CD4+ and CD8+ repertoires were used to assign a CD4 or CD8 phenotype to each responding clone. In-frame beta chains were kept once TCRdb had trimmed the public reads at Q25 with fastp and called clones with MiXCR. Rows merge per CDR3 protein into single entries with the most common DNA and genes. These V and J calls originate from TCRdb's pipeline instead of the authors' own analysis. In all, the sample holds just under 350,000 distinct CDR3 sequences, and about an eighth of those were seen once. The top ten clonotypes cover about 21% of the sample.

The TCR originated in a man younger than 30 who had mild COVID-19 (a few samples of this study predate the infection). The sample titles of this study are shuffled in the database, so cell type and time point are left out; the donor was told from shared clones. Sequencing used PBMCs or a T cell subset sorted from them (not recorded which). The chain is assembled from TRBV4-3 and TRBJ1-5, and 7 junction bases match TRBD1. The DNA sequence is TGCGCCAGCAGCCAAGATCGGACAGGATTAAATCAGCCCCAGCATTTT. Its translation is CASSQDRTGLNQPQHF.